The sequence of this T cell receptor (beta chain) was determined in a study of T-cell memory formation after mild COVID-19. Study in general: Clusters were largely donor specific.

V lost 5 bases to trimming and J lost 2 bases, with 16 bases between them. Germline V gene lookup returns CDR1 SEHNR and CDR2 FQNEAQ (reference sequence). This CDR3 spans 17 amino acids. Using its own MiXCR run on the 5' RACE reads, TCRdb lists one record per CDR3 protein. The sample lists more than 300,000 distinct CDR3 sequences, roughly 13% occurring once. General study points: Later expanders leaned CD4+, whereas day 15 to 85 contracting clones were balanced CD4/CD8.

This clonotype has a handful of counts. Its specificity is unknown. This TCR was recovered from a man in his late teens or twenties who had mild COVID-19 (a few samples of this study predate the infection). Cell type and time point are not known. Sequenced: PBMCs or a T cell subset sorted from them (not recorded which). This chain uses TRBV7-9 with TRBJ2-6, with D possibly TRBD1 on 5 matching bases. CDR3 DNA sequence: TGTGCCAGCAGCCTAGAGTGGCAGGGCACTGGGGCCAACGTCCTGACTTTC. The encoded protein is CASSLEWQGTGANVLTF.